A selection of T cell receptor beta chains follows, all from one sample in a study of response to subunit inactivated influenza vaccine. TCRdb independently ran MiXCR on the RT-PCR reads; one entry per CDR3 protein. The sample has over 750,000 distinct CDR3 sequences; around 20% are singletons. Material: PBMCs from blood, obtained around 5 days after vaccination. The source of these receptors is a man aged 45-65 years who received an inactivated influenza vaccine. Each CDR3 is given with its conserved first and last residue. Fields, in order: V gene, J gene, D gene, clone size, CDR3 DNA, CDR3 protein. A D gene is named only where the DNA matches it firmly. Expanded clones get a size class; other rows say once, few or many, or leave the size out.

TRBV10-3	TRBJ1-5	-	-	TGTGCCATCAGTTACGGACCTCCTGACAGCAATCAGCCCCAGCATTTT	CAISYGPPDSNQPQHF
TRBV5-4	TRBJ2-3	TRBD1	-	TGTGCCAGCAGCCGTCGGACAGGGTCTAGCACAGATACGCAGTATTTT	CASSRRTGSSTDTQYF
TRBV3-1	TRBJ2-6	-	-	TGTGCCAGCAGCCCCCATTCGCAGGGCCCCAACGTCCTGACTTTC	CASSPHSQGPNVLTF
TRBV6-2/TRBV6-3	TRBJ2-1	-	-	TGTGCCAGCAGTCCTCCCGAACAGGGAACCTACAATGAGCAGTTCTTC	CASSPPEQGTYNEQFF
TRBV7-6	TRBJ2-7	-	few	TGTGCCAGCAGCCCCAGTGAGGCGAGCTCCTACGAGCAGTACTTC	CASSPSEASSYEQYF
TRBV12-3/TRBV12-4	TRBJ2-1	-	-	TGTGCCAGCAGTTTTTTAGTCAATGAGCAGTTCTTC	CASSFLVNEQFF
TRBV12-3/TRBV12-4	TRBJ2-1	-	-	TGTGCCAGCAAGTTGGGGGGAACCTCCTACAATGAGCAGTTCTTC	CASKLGGTSYNEQFF
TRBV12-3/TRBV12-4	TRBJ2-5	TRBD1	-	TGTGCCAGCAGCCGAACAGGGGCTAGGGGGGAGACCCAGTACTTC	CASSRTGARGETQYF
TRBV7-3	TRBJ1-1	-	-	TGTGCCAGCAGCTTAGACGGATTGAGCACTGAAGCTTTCTTT	CASSLDGLSTEAFF
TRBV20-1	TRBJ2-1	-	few	TGCAGTGCTAGAGGGCTCGACAGCTGGGGTTACAATGAGCAGTTCTTC	CSARGLDSWGYNEQFF
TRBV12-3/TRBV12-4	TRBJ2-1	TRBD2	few	TGTGCCAGCAGTTTTTTGAGTTGGACTAGCGGGAGCAATGAGCAGTTCTTC	CASSFLSWTSGSNEQFF
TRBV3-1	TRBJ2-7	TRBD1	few	TGTGCCAGCAGCCTCCTCCTCGACAGGGGATCCTACGAGCAGTACTTC	CASSLLLDRGSYEQYF
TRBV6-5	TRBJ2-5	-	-	TGTGCCAGCAGTTACCTTCGGACCCAGTACTTC	CASSYLRTQYF
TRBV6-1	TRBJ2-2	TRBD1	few	TGTGCCAGCAGTAGAGGGACAGGGATCGGGGAGCTGTTTTTT	CASSRGTGIGELFF
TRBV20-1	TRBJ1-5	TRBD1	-	TGCAGTGCTAGAGAAGGGACAGGGAATCAGCCCCAGCATTTT	CSAREGTGNQPQHF
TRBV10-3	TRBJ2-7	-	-	TGTGCCATCGGCGGGCAGCCCTACGAGCAGTACTTC	CAIGGQPYEQYF
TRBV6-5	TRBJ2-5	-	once	TGTGCCAGCAGTTACTCTAACAGGGGCTCCCGGGGGGAGACCCAGTACTTC	CASSYSNRGSRGETQYF
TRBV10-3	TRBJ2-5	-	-	TGTGCCATCAGTCCAAGACTAGACGAGACCCAGTACTTC	CAISPRLDETQYF
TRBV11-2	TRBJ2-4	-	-	TGTGCCAGCAGCTTCACAGGCTCAGCGGGAAACATTCAGTACTTC	CASSFTGSAGNIQYF
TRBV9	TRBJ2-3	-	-	TGTGCCAGCAGCGTAGGGCGCTCGGTGTTGCCAGATACGCAGTATTTT	CASSVGRSVLPDTQYF
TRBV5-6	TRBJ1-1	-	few	TGTGCCAGCAGCTCAATCGTAGGGAACACTGAAGCTTTCTTT	CASSSIVGNTEAFF
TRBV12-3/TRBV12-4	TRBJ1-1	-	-	TGTGCCAGCAGTTTTTGGGCCGGGGACACTGAAGCTTTCTTT	CASSFWAGDTEAFF
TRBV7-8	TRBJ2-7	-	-	TGTGCCAGCAGCTTAGCGCCCGCTAGCGATTCCTACGAGCAGTACTTC	CASSLAPASDSYEQYF
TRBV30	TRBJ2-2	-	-	TGTGCCTGGAGTGTATCCGTTAAGCCCCAAGGGGAGCTGTTTTTT	CAWSVSVKPQGELFF
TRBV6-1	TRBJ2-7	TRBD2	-	TGTGCCAGCAGTAGATCCGGGACTAACTCCTACGAGCAGTACTTC	CASSRSGTNSYEQYF
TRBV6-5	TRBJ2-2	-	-	TGTGCCAGCAGTTTCAGGGACTTGACCGGGGAGCTGTTTTTT	CASSFRDLTGELFF
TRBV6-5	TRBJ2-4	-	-	TGTGCCAGCAGTTACCCGGCGTCATTGGGAGCCAAAAACATTCAGTACTTC	CASSYPASLGAKNIQYF
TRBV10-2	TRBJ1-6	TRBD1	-	TGCGCCAGCAGTGAAGGATGGACAGGGGGCGGAGGAGATTCAACCCTCCACTTT	CASSEGWTGGGGDSTLHF